This T cell receptor (beta chain) was identified during a study of blood T cell repertoires in COVID-19. Sequencing used immunoSEQ multiplex PCR; TCRdb keeps in-frame clones, though not all of them. The data contain around 160,000 clones, around 87% of them seen just once; the ten biggest clones take up about a tenth. The ends were cut back, 2 bases at V and 2 bases at J, with 12 bases in the middle. The CDR3 spans 15 residues. The germline gives CDR1 SNHLY, CDR2 FYNNEI. Sequences were obtained from peripheral blood. The sequence was collected from a woman in her seventies with COVID-19, enrolled during active disease. The chain joins TRBV2 to TRBJ1-1; no clear D. CDR3 sequence reads: CASSERSGANTEAFF. DNA of the CDR3: TGTGCCAGCAGTGAACGGTCGGGAGCTAACACTGAAGCTTTCTTT.